Below, 22 T cell receptor beta chains from the same sample are listed, as sequenced in a study of breast tumors, draining lymph nodes, adjacent tissues. Axillary draining lymph nodes of breast cancer patients supplied the node samples. One entry per CDR3 protein, called by TCRdb with MiXCR from the multiplex PCR reads. This repertoire shows about 200,000 distinct CDR3 sequences, around a third found once; its top ten account for approximately 4.5%. Sequenced sample: axillary lymph node tissue. The receptors were sampled from a female donor with breast cancer. Some clones in this sample may be carry-over from other donors' samples.

This clonotype was seen once. Since a much larger clone is just one base distant, this may be a read error. V usage is TRBV5-6 and J usage is TRBJ2-1, with unresolved D. CDR1 is SGHDT, CDR2 YYEEEE, per germline. Trimming shortened V by 1 base and J by 4 bases, and 12 bases separated the two germline ends. The CDR3 runs 15 residues. CDR3 in DNA: TGTGCCAGCAGCTTGCCGGCTACCGGGTACAATGAGCAGTTCTTC. Translated, it gives CASSLPATGYNEQFF.

This clonotype occurred a few times. The gene calls are TRBV5-4 and TRBJ2-1; D possibly corresponds to TRBD2 (5 bases). Germline CDR1 reads SGHNT; CDR2 reads YYREEE (reference sequence). The CDR3 has 16 residues. Trimming cost V 4 bases and J 1 base, with 15 bases left between them. The CDR3 spells CASSPGGAESYNEQFF. The CDR3 DNA reads TGTGCCAGCAGCCCGGGCGGAGCGGAGTCCTACAATGAGCAGTTCTTC.

In the case of this clonotype: A much larger clone differs from this one at a single base, so this may be a read error. The rearrangement uses TRBV4-3 and TRBJ1-2; maybe TRBD1 (5 bases). In germline, CDR1 is LGHNA, CDR2 YSLEER. CDR3 size: 18 residues. Trimming took off 0 bases at V and 0 bases at J, with 17 bases between the two ends. CDR3 protein: CASSQDPEGTGANYGYTF. CDR3 in DNA: TGCGCCAGCAGCCAAGACCCCGAGGGAACAGGAGCTAACTATGGCTACACCTTC.

This clonotype came up many times. The rearrangement joins TRBV7-9 to TRBJ1-1; 7 bases fit TRBD1. With V trimmed by 5 bases and J by 4 bases, 7 bases remained unmatched. The CDR3 runs to 14 residues. Germline CDR1 reads SEHNR; CDR2 reads FQNEAQ (reference sequence). This CDR3 reads CASSTTGVGTEAFF. CDR3 DNA: TGTGCCAGCAGCACTACAGGGGTGGGCACTGAAGCTTTCTTT.

The rearrangement joins TRBV27 to TRBJ2-1; D not certain. Germline values: CDR1 MNHEY, CDR2 SMNVEV (reference sequence). Deletions cut 8 bases from V and 8 bases from J, with 7 bases between. The CDR3 is made up of 10 amino acids. DNA of the CDR3: TGTGCCAGCTTAGTGGATGAGCAGTTCTTC. As protein: CASLVDEQFF.

J is TRBJ2-5 and V is TRBV20-1; TRBD2 aligns across 10 bases. Germline V gene data show CDR1 as DFQATT and CDR2 as SNEGSKA (reference sequence). The ends lost 0 bases at V and 2 bases at J; junction bases unmatched: 9. This CDR3 contains 17 residues. The CDR3 loop reads CSARDRPSGGPQETQYF. CDR3 bases: TGCAGTGCTAGAGATAGGCCTAGCGGGGGCCCACAAGAGACCCAGTACTTC.

This clonotype turned up a few times. The missing conserved phenylalanine or tryptophan at the end of this CDR3 makes a read error likely. This chain joins TRBV6-2 or TRBV6-3 and TRBJ1-5; D remains ambiguous. Germline V gene sequence: CDR1 MNHEY, CDR2 SVGEGT. The V end lost 7 bases, the J end lost 3 bases, and 16 bases lay between the germline ends. The CDR3 sequence is 15 residues long. As DNA, the CDR3 is TGTGCCAGCACCCGAGACCGCTACTTCAATCAGCCCCAGCATCTT. It specifies CASTRDRYFNQPQHL.

As concerns this clonotype: A much larger clonotype is one base distant, so this may be a read error. The V gene is TRBV9, the J gene TRBJ2-3; 7 nucleotides align to TRBD1. In germline, CDR1 is SGDLS, CDR2 YYNGEE. The CDR3 is 14 residues long. CDR3 residues: CASSADRVTDTQSF. The CDR3 coding sequence is TGTGCCAGCAGCGCCGACAGGGTTACAGATACGCAGTCTTTT.

As to this clonotype: A read error may be the cause here, since a much bigger clone is one base away. The conserved phenylalanine or tryptophan is not found at the CDR3 terminus, so this likely reflects a read error. The CDR3 sequence is CATSAGVGQETQYL. CDR3 nucleotides: TGCGCCACCTCGGCAGGGGTTGGCCAAGAGACCCAGTACCTC. This chain connects TRBV5-1 to TRBJ2-5, with D possibly TRBD1 on 6 matching bases. Trimming left V 9 bases short and J 1 base short, with 16 bases between. The CDR3 has 14 amino acids. Germline loops: CDR1 SGHRS, CDR2 YFSETQ.

This clonotype came up a few times. The chain links TRBV6-1 to TRBJ2-2; 10 bases line up with TRBD1. Germline loops: CDR1 MNHNS, CDR2 SASEGT. The V segment lost 6 bases and the J segment 5 bases; nucleotides outside the gene matches: 6. This CDR3 comprises 15 residues. CDR3 nucleotide sequence: TGTGCCAGCAGCACCGGGACAGGGGCTACCGGGGAGCTGTTTTTT. Encoded protein: CASSTGTGATGELFF.

This clonotype was observed at least ten times. The genes are TRBV18 and TRBJ2-3; D is ambiguous. Germline CDR1 KGHSH, CDR2 LQKENI. CDR3 size: 12 residues. V dropped 4 bases and J dropped 3 bases, with 5 bases sitting between them. The CDR3 sequence is CASSLRTDTQYF. CDR3 coding DNA: TGTGCCAGCTCACTCCGAACAGATACGCAGTATTTT.

This rearrangement joins TRBV2 to TRBJ1-4, with unresolved D. CDR1 SNHLY and CDR2 FYNNEI come from the germline V gene. The CDR3 runs 12 residues. The germline V and J ends were trimmed by 7 bases and 10 bases, with 13 bases remaining between them. The CDR3: CASTTREGKLFF. CDR3 nucleotides: TGTGCCAGCACCACTAGGGAAGGAAAACTGTTTTTT.

This clonotype was detected ten times or more. CDR3 sequence reads: CASSPKRVRNNEQFF. The CDR3 DNA reads TGTGCCAGTAGTCCTAAGCGGGTCCGGAACAATGAGCAGTTCTTC. The rearrangement uses TRBV19 and TRBJ2-1, with a weak D call TRBD2 (6 bases). Between the trimmed V and J ends, which lost 5 bases and 5 bases, there was a span of 16 bases. CDR1 is LNHDA and CDR2 is SQIVND in the germline V gene (reference sequence). The CDR3 totals 15 residues.

This rearrangement joins TRBV20-1 to TRBJ2-4, with 10 positions matching TRBD2. Germline V lookup: CDR1 DFQATT, CDR2 SNEGSKA (reference sequence). The CDR3 covers 18 residues. V lost 3 bases to trimming and J lost 0 bases; unmatched junction nucleotides: 11. The chain's CDR3 is CSASASGSFKEAKNIQYF. The CDR3 bases are TGCAGTGCTAGCGCTAGCGGGAGTTTTAAGGAAGCCAAAAACATTCAGTACTTC.

About this clonotype itself: Compared with germline, one end of the junction differs, possibly owing to a read error. This sequence joins TRBV7-8 and TRBJ1-2, with a possible D match to TRBD1 (6 bases). Germline loops: CDR1 SGHVS, CDR2 FQNEAQ. The CDR3 is made up of 15 amino acids. Here the CDR3 DNA reads TGTGCCAGCAGCCCCGGGGGGGGGGCGAGCTATAGCTATCCCTTC. It is translated as CASSPGGGASYSYPF.

This clonotype was found many times. The rearrangement uses TRBV20-1 and TRBJ2-1; TRBD2 agrees at 11 bases. V was pared by 5 bases and J by 4 bases, with 4 bases of the junction left unmatched. The CDR3 length is 14 residues. The V gene's germline CDR1 is DFQATT and CDR2 SNEGSKA (reference sequence). The CDR3 DNA sequence: TGCAGTGCTTCCGGGACTAGCGGATACAATGAGCAGTTCTTC. Its translation is CSASGTSGYNEQFF.

The V call is TRBV18, the J call TRBJ2-4; 7 positions match TRBD2. V lost 3 bases to trimming and J lost 9 bases; unmatched junction nucleotides: 8. Germline assignment: CDR1 KGHSH and CDR2 LQKENI. The CDR3 loop spans 14 amino acids. CDR3 amino acids: CASSPAGREGIQYF. DNA for the CDR3: TGTGCCAGCTCACCGGCGGGGAGGGAGGGCATTCAGTACTTC.

Only a few counts were recorded for this clonotype. The CDR3 does not end in the conserved phenylalanine or tryptophan, so this is likely a read error. The gene calls are TRBV7-2 and TRBJ2-1, with 7 positions matching TRBD2. The CDR3 has 14 residues. In germline, CDR1 is SGHTA, CDR2 FQGNSA. V gave up 5 bases and J gave up 9 bases; unmatched junction bases: 10. The CDR3 DNA follows: TGTGCCAGCAGCCCAGTCCCTGGACTAGGTGAGCAGTTCCTC. It yields the protein CASSPVPGLGEQFL.

This clonotype showed up many times. A read error may be the cause here, since a much bigger clone is one base away. The missing conserved phenylalanine or tryptophan at the end of this CDR3 makes a read error likely. The chain uses TRBV9 and TRBJ2-5; D gene ambiguous. The CDR3 extends over 13 amino acids. V lost 3 bases and J lost 5, with 11 bases in between. Germline V gives CDR1 SGDLS, CDR2 YYNGEE. The CDR3 loop is CASSDHVDETQYS. The DNA for the CDR3 is TGTGCCAGCAGCGACCACGTGGATGAGACCCAGTACTCC.

Points on this clonotype: A much larger clone is a single base away; this may be a read error. V is TRBV5-4 and J is TRBJ2-7; D may be TRBD1 (7 bases). Between the trimmed V and J ends, which lost 4 bases and 7 bases, there was a span of 18 bases. CDR1 and CDR2 from the germline V gene are SGHNT and YYREEE (reference sequence). The CDR3 has 14 amino acids. CDR3 region: CASSPGTAGREQYF. CDR3 in DNA: TGTGCCAGCAGCCCCGGGACAGCGGGCAGGGAGCAGTACTTC.

This clonotype was picked up many times. The genes are TRBV11-2 and TRBJ1-6; D remains ambiguous. Per germline, CDR1 SGHAT and CDR2 FQNNGV. The germline V and J ends were trimmed by 1 base and 10 bases, with 11 bases remaining between them. The CDR3 totals 14 residues. Here the CDR3 reads CASSLGHLQSPLHF. In DNA form, the CDR3 reads TGTGCCAGCAGCTTAGGACACTTGCAATCACCCCTCCACTTT.

This clonotype showed up just a few times. The chain carries TRBV2 and TRBJ2-3; 14 nucleotides align to TRBD2. Looked up from germline, CDR1 is SNHLY and CDR2 is FYNNEI. V lost 6 bases to trimming and J lost 4 bases; unmatched junction nucleotides: 3. The CDR3 spans 15 residues. CDR3: CASRLTSGGADTQYF. DNA of the CDR3: TGTGCCAGCAGGTTGACTAGCGGGGGGGCAGATACGCAGTATTTT.